Below, 28 T cell receptor beta chains from the same sample are listed, as sequenced in a study of T cells in Graves' hyperthyroidism and ophthalmopathy. Amplified regions were TCR beta CDR3 sequences from RNA transcripts. The HTBI primer set served for first-round RT-PCR of the TCR CDR3. TCRdb reprocessed the multiplex PCR reads with MiXCR, giving one entry per CDR3 protein. The sample yields hundreds of thousands of distinct CDR3 sequences, over 35% seen once. Sequencing was performed on blood. Receptors were obtained from a man between 18 and 29 years old with Graves' hyperthyroidism.

In the case of this clonotype: The junction differs from germline at one of its ends, possibly a read error. This rearrangement joins TRBV7-2 to TRBJ1-5, with a weak D call TRBD1 (5 bases). Germline CDR1 SGHTA, CDR2 FQGNSA. This CDR3 is 15 amino acids long. Written as DNA, the CDR3 is TGTGCCAGCAGCTACAGGACCGATAGCAATCGGCCCCAGCATTTT. Amino acid sequence: CASSYRTDSNRPQHF.

The chain combines TRBV6-2 or TRBV6-3 with TRBJ1-1; no reliable D call. CDR3 size: 16 residues. Germline assignment: CDR1 MNHEY and CDR2 SVGEGT. Trimming removed 2 bases from V and 0 bases from J, with 13 bases in between. CDR3 amino acids: CASSYERGPVNTEAFF. The CDR3 bases are TGTGCCAGCAGTTACGAGCGGGGTCCGGTGAACACTGAAGCTTTCTTT.

The chain combines TRBV7-3 with TRBJ2-2; tentatively, D is TRBD2 (5 bases). Germline lookup yields CDR1 SGHTA and CDR2 FQGTGA. V lost 1 base and J 7 bases, leaving 10 bases between the germline ends. This CDR3 region has 14 residues. The CDR3 sequence: CASSLMGEGGELFF. CDR3 nucleotides: TGTGCCAGCAGCTTAATGGGAGAGGGCGGGGAGCTGTTTTTT.

This clonotype was picked up a small number of times. The V gene is TRBV7-2, the J gene TRBJ1-4, with a possible D match to TRBD1 (5 bases). CDR1 and CDR2 from the germline V gene are SGHTA and FQGNSA. This CDR3 spans 14 amino acids. V was clipped by 5 bases and J by 7 bases, with 14 bases between them. CDR3 sequence reads: CASSPLGDVEKLFF. As DNA, the CDR3 is TGTGCCAGCAGCCCCCTCGGGGACGTTGAAAAACTGTTTTTT.

The genes are TRBV7-2 and TRBJ2-5; 8 bases match TRBD2. Germline CDR1 is SGHTA and CDR2 is FQGNSA. V gave up 5 bases and J gave up 7 bases; unmatched junction bases: 9. There are 14 residues in the CDR3. CDR3 in DNA: TGTGCCAGCAGCCGCGTCATAGCGGGAAGGACCCAGTACTTC. This encodes CASSRVIAGRTQYF.

Comment on this clonotype: This CDR3 is missing its conserved last phenylalanine or tryptophan, likely due to a read error. The V gene is TRBV7-2, the J gene TRBJ2-7; no definite D call. CDR1 is SGHTA and CDR2 is FQGNSA in the germline V gene. V lost 2 bases and J 6 bases, leaving 5 bases between the germline ends. The CDR3 has 11 amino acids. CDR3 residues: CASSLIGEQYS. CDR3 bases: TGTGCCAGCAGCTTAATCGGCGAGCAGTACTCC.

The V call is TRBV5-1, the J call TRBJ2-7; D remains unclear. Germline V gives CDR1 SGHRS, CDR2 YFSETQ. The CDR3 loop spans 13 amino acids. Trimming left V 0 bases short and J 4 bases short, with 8 bases between. The CDR3, as DNA: TGCGCCAGCAGCTTGGAGTCGGTTTACGAGCAGTACTTC. Translating it yields CASSLESVYEQYF.

There are many counts of this clonotype. This chain connects TRBV19 to TRBJ1-5; TRBD1 matches 7 bases. Germline CDR1 and CDR2: LNHDA and SQIVND (reference sequence). This CDR3 region has 14 residues. V was clipped by 5 bases and J by 4 bases; unmatched bases: 5. The CDR3 protein is CASSFRQGNQPQHF. Here the CDR3 DNA reads TGTGCCAGTAGTTTCCGACAGGGTAATCAGCCCCAGCATTTT. Together with reference TRBV19 and TRBJ1-5, the CDR3 gives the full variable domain: DGGITQSPKYLFRKEGQNVTLSCEQNLNHDAMYWYRQDPGQGLRLIYYSQIVNDFQKGDIAEGYSVSREKKESFPLTVTSAQKNPTAFYLCASSFRQGNQPQHFGDGTRLSIL.

Notes on this clonotype: One junction end does not reproduce the germline sequence, and a read error may be involved. The V call is TRBV7-2, the J call TRBJ2-2, with 9 bases lining up with TRBD2. Per the germline V gene, CDR1 is SGHTA and CDR2 is FQGNSA. CDR3 length: 17 residues. As DNA, the CDR3 is TGTGCCAGCAGCCTGGTTTCCCTAGCGGGATTTACCGGGAAGCTGTTTTTT. Protein: CASSLVSLAGFTGKLFF. Combining the CDR3 with reference TRBV7-2 and TRBJ2-2 gives the whole variable domain GAGVSQSPSNKVTEKGKDVELRCDPISGHTALYWYRQSLGQGLEFLIYFQGNSAPDKSGLPSDRFSAERTGGSVSTLTIQRTQQEDSAVYLCASSLVSLAGFTGKLFFGEGSRLTVL.

The genes are TRBV12-3 or TRBV12-4 and TRBJ2-7, with 9 positions matching TRBD1. The CDR3 has 14 amino acids. J gave up 5 bases and V 4 bases, and 6 bases lay outside the gene matches. The CDR3 region is CASSSITGGDEQYF. In nucleotides, the CDR3 is TGTGCCAGCAGTTCCATTACAGGGGGCGACGAGCAGTACTTC.

To note about this clonotype: This may be a read error: a much more frequent sequence differs by one nucleotide. The chain is built from TRBV7-7 and TRBJ1-3; the D gene is possibly TRBD1 (6 bases). The CDR3 consists of 16 residues. Germline values: CDR1 SSHAT, CDR2 FNYEAQ (reference sequence). Here the CDR3 DNA reads TGTGCTAGCAGCTCAGTGAAAGGACAGTACGGAAACACCATATATTTT. As protein: CASSSVKGQYGNTIYF.

This clonotype was detected many times. This chain joins TRBV20-1 and TRBJ1-1; D gene ambiguous. The germline gives CDR1 DFQATT, CDR2 SNEGSKA (reference sequence). V lost 0 bases and J lost 5, with 10 bases in between. The CDR3 consists of 13 residues. The CDR3 DNA follows: TGCAGTGCTAGAGAGGATCGGAGGACTGAAGCTTTCTTT. Translating it yields CSAREDRRTEAFF.

This clonotype was picked up a small number of times. V gene TRBV5-4 combines with J gene TRBJ2-7; TRBD1 agrees at 7 bases. There are 14 residues in the CDR3. Germline V gene lookup returns CDR1 SGHNT and CDR2 YYREEE (reference sequence). The V segment lost 0 bases and the J segment 4 bases; nucleotides outside the gene matches: 4. CDR3 residues: CASSLGSGQYEQYF. The CDR3 DNA follows: TGTGCCAGCAGCTTGGGGTCGGGACAGTACGAGCAGTACTTC.

Points on this clonotype: The junction does not match germline at one end; this may be a read error. The genes are TRBV20-1 and TRBJ2-7; 9 bases map to TRBD1. Germline lookup yields CDR1 DFQATT and CDR2 SNEGSKA (reference sequence). CDR3 length: 12 amino acids. The CDR3 region is CAWDREYYEQYF. DNA for the CDR3: TGTGCCTGGGACAGGGAGTACTACGAGCAGTACTTC.

The V and J genes are TRBV12-3 or TRBV12-4 and TRBJ1-3; tentative D call: TRBD1 (6 bases). Trimming took 8 bases from V and 3 from J, leaving 8 bases between them. CDR3 length: 12 amino acids. The CDR3 sequence: CASARGGNTIYF. As DNA, the CDR3 is TGTGCCAGCGCCAGGGGTGGAAACACCATATATTTT.

A remark on this clonotype: A much more abundant neighbour one base away suggests this may be a read error. The chain combines TRBV19 with TRBJ1-5; D remains unclear. Trimming took off 4 bases at V and 0 bases at J, with 10 bases between the two ends. The CDR3 totals 15 residues. From germline, CDR1 is LNHDA and CDR2 SQIVND (reference sequence). The CDR3 region is CASSNQTYSNQPQHF. In DNA form, the CDR3 reads TGTGCCAGTAGTAACCAGACCTATAGCAATCAGCCCCAGCATTTT.

J is TRBJ2-7 and V is TRBV2; D perhaps matches TRBD1 (7 bases). CDR3 length: 12 residues. Germline loops: CDR1 SNHLY, CDR2 FYNNEI. The V and J ends lost 5 bases and 9 bases respectively, with 14 bases between them. CDR3 sequence reads: CASSRQGAGQYF. Here the CDR3 DNA reads TGTGCCAGCAGTAGACAGGGAGCGGGGCAGTACTTC.

This clonotype was seen at least ten times. The chain uses TRBV2 and TRBJ1-2; the match to TRBD1 covers 7 bases. CDR3 size: 13 residues. The germline CDR1 and CDR2 sequences are SNHLY and FYNNEI. V gave up 6 bases and J gave up 4 bases; unmatched junction bases: 5. CDR3 amino acids: CASRETGLYGYTF. CDR3 DNA sequence: TGTGCCAGCAGAGAGACAGGGCTCTATGGCTACACCTTC. The full variable domain, with the rest looked up from reference TRBV2 and TRBJ1-2, is EPEVTQTPSHQVTQMGQEVILRCVPISNHLYFYWYRQILGQKVEFLVSFYNNEISEKSEIFDDQFSVERPDGSNFTLKIRSTKLEDSAMYFCASRETGLYGYTFGSGTRLTVV.

This clonotype appeared many times. The chain couples TRBV7-9 to TRBJ1-4, with D maybe TRBD1 (5 bases). From germline, CDR1 is SEHNR and CDR2 FQNEAQ (reference sequence). Deletions cut 0 bases from V and 8 bases from J, with 13 bases between. The CDR3 runs to 15 residues. CDR3 bases: TGTGCCAGCAGCTTAGCGTTGGGGCCAGAGGAAAAACTGTTTTTT. Protein product: CASSLALGPEEKLFF.

This clonotype has at least ten counts. One end of the junction varies from germline; a read error may be responsible. The chain is built from TRBV7-7 and TRBJ2-5, with a weak D call TRBD1 (5 bases). Per the germline V gene, CDR1 is SSHAT and CDR2 is FNYEAQ (reference sequence). CDR3 length: 14 residues. Written as DNA, the CDR3 is TGTGCTAGCAGCCTAGACAGCCGTAAGGAGACCCAGTACTTC. Amino acids: CASSLDSRKETQYF. The entire variable domain, with the rest obtained from reference TRBV7-7 and TRBJ2-5, is as follows: GAGVSQSPRYKVTKRGQDVTLRCDPISSHATLYWYQQALGQGPEFLTYFNYEAQPDKSGLPSDRFSAERPEGSISTLTIQRTEQRDSAMYRCASSLDSRKETQYFGPGTRLLVL.

V is TRBV2 and J is TRBJ1-2; 7 bases line up with TRBD1. Trimming removed 11 bases from V and 7 bases from J; junction bases left unmatched: 7. This CDR3 has 11 amino acids. Germline CDR1 is SNHLY and CDR2 is FYNNEI. The CDR3 sequence: CARDRIFGYTF. Here the CDR3 DNA reads TGTGCCCGGGACAGAATTTTTGGCTACACCTTC.

This clonotype has a count of ten or more. The CDR3 DNA reads TGTGCCATCAGTGAATCGTGGGGCAACCGCACCTACGAGCAGTACTTC. Translating it yields CAISESWGNRTYEQYF. The V and J genes are TRBV10-3 and TRBJ2-7, with D tentatively TRBD1 (5 bases). The germline V gene has CDR1 ENHRY and CDR2 SYGVKD. Trimming pared 3 bases from V and 2 bases from J, leaving 17 bases between. This CDR3 is built from 16 residues.

A remark on this clonotype: A much larger clone differs from this one at a single base, so this may be a read error. The chain has TRBV10-2 and TRBJ1-1, with D unresolved. Germline-derived CDR1 and CDR2 are WSHSY and SAAADI. The CDR3 totals 13 residues. The CDR3 sequence is CASKSGKNSEAFF. The CDR3 nucleotides are TGCGCCAGCAAATCGGGGAAGAACTCTGAAGCTTTCTTT.

The V call is TRBV5-1, the J call TRBJ1-3; D unresolved. In germline, CDR1 is SGHRS, CDR2 YFSETQ. This CDR3 region has 14 residues. Trimming left V 7 bases short and J 3 bases short, with 14 bases between. This CDR3 reads CASSKGSDGNTIYF. Written as DNA, the CDR3 is TGCGCCAGCTCGAAGGGAAGTGATGGAAACACCATATATTTT.

This clonotype was observed many times. The V gene is TRBV5-1, the J gene TRBJ2-7, with unresolved D. CDR1 is SGHRS and CDR2 is YFSETQ in the germline V gene. Trimming pared 5 bases from V and 6 bases from J, leaving 18 bases between. The CDR3 consists of 14 residues. The CDR3 sequence is CASRSWKGKGEQYF. DNA of the CDR3: TGCGCCAGCAGGTCCTGGAAGGGCAAGGGCGAGCAGTACTTC. Drawing the rest from reference TRBV5-1 and TRBJ2-7, the complete variable domain is KAGVTQTPRYLIKTRGQQVTLSCSPISGHRSVSWYQQTPGQGLQFLFEYFSETQRNKGNFPGRFSGRQFSNSRSEMNVSTLELGDSALYLCASRSWKGKGEQYFGPGTRLTVT.

This clonotype has ten or more counts. This chain connects TRBV7-2 to TRBJ1-5; D call uncertain. V lost 7 bases and J lost 2, with 9 bases in between. This CDR3 contains 13 residues. The germline gives CDR1 SGHTA, CDR2 FQGNSA. In DNA form, the CDR3 reads TGTGCCAGCACCCCCGGGGGCAATCAGCCCCAGCATTTT. This sequence encodes CASTPGGNQPQHF.

Ten or more counts support this clonotype. The V and J genes are TRBV5-1 and TRBJ1-2, with D perhaps matching TRBD1 (6 bases). V was clipped by 4 bases and J by 4 bases, with 11 bases between them. CDR1 and CDR2 from the germline V gene are SGHRS and YFSETQ. The CDR3 loop spans 13 amino acids. CDR3 sequence reads: CASSRRGGYGYTF. Here the CDR3 DNA reads TGCGCCAGCAGCCGCAGGGGTGGCTATGGCTACACCTTC.

This clonotype has just a few counts. A much larger clone lies a single base off, so this may be a read error. The genes are TRBV20-1 and TRBJ2-7; possibly TRBD2 for D (5 bases). The germline gives CDR1 DFQATT, CDR2 SNEGSKA (reference sequence). Between the trimmed V and J ends, which lost 0 bases and 2 bases, there was a span of 8 bases. This CDR3 has 13 amino acids. This CDR3 is CSARERVTYEQYF. The CDR3 nucleotides read TGCAGTGCTAGAGAGAGGGTAACCTACGAGCAGTACTTC.